Below, 13 T cell receptor beta chains from the same sample are listed, as sequenced in a study of T-cell memory formation after mild COVID-19. One entry per CDR3 protein results from TCRdb running MiXCR on the 5' RACE reads. Of about 620,000 distinct CDR3 sequences listed, approximately 18% are singletons. The sample comprised PBMCs or a T cell subset sorted from them (not recorded which). The receptor set was obtained from an adult woman who had mild COVID-19 (a few samples of this study predate the infection). Cell type and time point are not known.

This chain uses TRBV5-1 with TRBJ1-2, with a weak D call TRBD1 (5 bases). The CDR3 runs 14 residues. The V gene's germline CDR1 is SGHRS and CDR2 YFSETQ. V lost 4 bases and J lost 5, with 15 bases in between. For the CDR3, the DNA is TGCGCCAGCAGCGGGGGACTTGGGCAATATGGCTACACCTTC. Translated: CASSGGLGQYGYTF.

This clonotype appeared a few times. The chain is built from TRBV7-2 and TRBJ1-1, with D perhaps TRBD1 (6 bases). Germline lookup yields CDR1 SGHTA and CDR2 FQGNSA. The CDR3 is 15 amino acids. V lost 1 base to trimming and J lost 4 bases, with 13 bases between them. The CDR3 DNA reads TGTGCCAGCAGCTTAGAAGGGGGAGGGGTCACTGAAGCTTTCTTT. It encodes CASSLEGGGVTEAFF.

This clonotype was found a few times. The gene calls are TRBV12-3 or TRBV12-4 and TRBJ1-1; D is ambiguous. V lost 5 bases and J lost 0, with 13 bases in between. The CDR3 spans 15 residues. The DNA of the CDR3 is TGTGCCAGCAGTACGACGGTTATAATGAACACTGAAGCTTTCTTT. As protein: CASSTTVIMNTEAFF.

The V call is TRBV6-1, the J call TRBJ1-2; D is undetermined. Germline CDR1 and CDR2: MNHNS and SASEGT. Trimming took off 0 bases at V and 4 bases at J, with 15 bases between the two ends. The CDR3 loop spans 16 amino acids. CDR3 sequence reads: CASSEAGIVSVYGYTF. CDR3 coding DNA: TGTGCCAGCAGTGAAGCGGGGATCGTTAGTGTCTATGGCTACACCTTC.

J is TRBJ1-1 and V is TRBV24-1, with 7 bases aligning to TRBD1. Germline lookup yields CDR1 KGHDR and CDR2 SFDVKD. V was pared by 4 bases and J by 4 bases, with 2 bases of the junction left unmatched. The CDR3 has 13 amino acids. Here the CDR3 DNA reads TGTGCCACCAGTGACCACAGGGGCACTGAAGCTTTCTTT. It encodes CATSDHRGTEAFF.

CDR3 residues: CATSGQGKGPYNEQFF. CDR3 nucleotide sequence: TGTGCCACCAGCGGACAGGGGAAAGGACCTTACAATGAGCAGTTCTTC. This chain joins TRBV15 and TRBJ2-1, with 9 nucleotides matching TRBD1. Per the germline V gene, CDR1 is LNHNV and CDR2 is YYDKDF (reference sequence). The CDR3 consists of 16 residues. The trim removed 5 bases at V and 4 bases at J, leaving 9 bases unmatched.

The chain employs TRBV20-1 and TRBJ1-1; D is ambiguous. Germline lookup yields CDR1 DFQATT and CDR2 SNEGSKA (reference sequence). The CDR3 is 13 residues long. Trimming left V 5 bases short and J 1 base short, with 11 bases between. The DNA for the CDR3 is TGCAGTGCTTACACTGCTACGAACACTGAAGCTTTCTTT. Its translation is CSAYTATNTEAFF.

The genes are TRBV6-2 or TRBV6-3 and TRBJ2-3, with TRBD2 matching 8 bases. This CDR3 spans 16 amino acids. CDR1 and CDR2 from the germline V gene are MNHEY and SVGEGT. The junction had 7 bases not matched to a gene; V was cut back by 2 bases and J by 3 bases. The CDR3 reads CASSYLSGSPTDTQYF. The CDR3 DNA reads as TGTGCCAGCAGTTACCTGAGCGGGAGCCCGACAGATACGCAGTATTTT.

This clonotype has just a few counts. The chain carries TRBV6-4 and TRBJ2-7; the D is unclear. The CDR3 length is 14 residues. The V end was cut by 3 bases, the J end by 7 bases, with 16 bases between. Per germline, CDR1 MRHNA and CDR2 SNTAGT. CDR3 loop: CASSEIFLPGEQYF. The CDR3, as DNA: TGTGCCAGCAGTGAGATTTTCCTCCCAGGAGAGCAGTACTTC.

The chain carries TRBV30 and TRBJ2-1; 9 positions agree with TRBD2. The V gene's germline CDR1 is GTSNPN and CDR2 SVGIG (reference sequence). V dropped 5 bases and J dropped 6; count of bases not matched to a gene: 11. The CDR3 runs 15 residues. In DNA, the CDR3 is TGTGCCTGGGGACTAGTAGCGGGAGTTGGCAATGAGCAGTTCTTC. As protein: CAWGLVAGVGNEQFF.

This chain links TRBV30 with TRBJ2-2; D is unclear. The CDR3 sequence is 13 residues long. The V end lost 3 bases, the J end lost 5 bases, and 10 bases lay between the germline ends. Germline values: CDR1 GTSNPN, CDR2 SVGIG (reference sequence). The CDR3 here is CAWRGRLTGELFF. As DNA, the CDR3 is TGTGCCTGGAGGGGCAGGCTAACCGGGGAGCTGTTTTTT.

This clonotype was recorded a few times. The chain recombines TRBV29-1 with TRBJ2-2, with TRBD2 matching over 8 bases. Trimming took 2 bases from V and 1 from J; bases not matched to a gene: 0. Germline assignment: CDR1 SQVTM and CDR2 ANQGSEA. This CDR3 region has 14 residues. The CDR3 reads CSVESGGNTGELFF. The CDR3 coding sequence is TGCAGCGTTGAAAGCGGGGGGAACACCGGGGAGCTGTTTTTT.

This clonotype turned up a few times. The rearrangement links TRBV6-1 to TRBJ1-3, with D uncertain. The CDR3 has 16 amino acids. CDR1 MNHNS and CDR2 SASEGT come from the germline V gene. V gave up 7 bases and J gave up 2 bases, with 18 bases separating them. DNA of the CDR3: TGTGCCAGCATCAAATATAGTTCAACCGCTGGAAACACCATATATTTT. Its protein is CASIKYSSTAGNTIYF.